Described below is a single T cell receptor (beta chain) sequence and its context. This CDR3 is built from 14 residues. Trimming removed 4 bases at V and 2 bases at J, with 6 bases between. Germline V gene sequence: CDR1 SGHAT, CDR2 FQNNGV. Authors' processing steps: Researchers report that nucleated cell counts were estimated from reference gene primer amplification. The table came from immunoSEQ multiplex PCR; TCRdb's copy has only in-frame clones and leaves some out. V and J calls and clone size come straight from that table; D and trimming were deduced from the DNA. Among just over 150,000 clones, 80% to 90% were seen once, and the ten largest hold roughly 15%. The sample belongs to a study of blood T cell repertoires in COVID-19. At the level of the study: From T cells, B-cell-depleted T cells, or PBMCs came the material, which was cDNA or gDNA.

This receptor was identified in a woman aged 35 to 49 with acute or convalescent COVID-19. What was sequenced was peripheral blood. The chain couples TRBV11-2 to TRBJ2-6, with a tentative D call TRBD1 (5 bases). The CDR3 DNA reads TGTGCCAGCAGCTCCAGGGCTGGGGCCAACGTCCTGACTTTC. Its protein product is CASSSRAGANVLTF. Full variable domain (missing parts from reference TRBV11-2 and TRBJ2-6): EAGVAQSPRYKIIEKRQSVAFWCNPISGHATLYWYQQILGQGPKLLIQFQNNGVVDDSQLPKDRFSAERLKGVDSTLKIQPAKLEDSAVYLCASSSRAGANVLTFGAGSRLTVL.